The clone carrying this T cell receptor (beta chain) is a singleton in its sample. Source study methods: From reference gene primer amplification, estimates of nucleated cell counts were derived. The protocol was immunoSEQ multiplex PCR, while the TCRdb copy is restricted to in-frame clones and leaves out a portion. Clonal size and the V and J genes are those of that table, whereas D and trimming came from the DNA. This sample has 120,000 or so clones, with more than 75% found just once. The sample is drawn from a study of blood T cell repertoires in COVID-19. About the study: Specimens from acute and convalescent COVID-19 originated in the United States, Italy and Spain. From T cells, B-cell-depleted T cells, or PBMCs came the material, which was cDNA or gDNA.

This sequence originates from a woman aged 50 to 65 with acute or convalescent COVID-19. The sample taken for sequencing was peripheral blood.

CDR3 sequence reads: CASTRDFGNTEAFF. The CDR3, as DNA: TGTGCCAGCACCCGGGATTTTGGTAACACTGAAGCTTTCTTT. The chain recombines TRBV6-5 with TRBJ1-1; D is ambiguous. This CDR3 spans 14 amino acids. The ends were cut back, 7 bases at V and 2 bases at J, with 14 bases in the middle. Germline CDR1 is MNHEY and CDR2 is SVGAGI.